The clone carrying this TCR beta chain showed up just a few times. As yet, its antigen is unknown. As the sequencing template, cDNA was produced by extracting RNA and reverse transcribing it. Generated by immunoSEQ multiplex PCR, the TCRdb table keeps only in-frame clones and is missing some. Seen here are more than 150,000 clones, roughly three fifths observed once, and the top ten hold around 3.2%. This specimen belongs to a study of CD8+ T cells in alopecia areata. Study at large: Tofacitinib therapy lasting 6 to 18 months was followed by 6 months off drug. Study-level results: Scalp clonality and expanded CD8+ clones among the top 100 were significantly decreased by tofacitinib. It was observed that many expanded lesional clones persisted in scalp and blood during tofacitinib.

The treatment denotes: oral pan-JAK inhibitor, 5-10 mg twice daily. Sorting separated CD4+ and CD8+ T cells out of PBMCs. Trimming took off 6 bases at V and 9 bases at J, with 18 bases between the two ends. Looked up from germline, CDR1 is MNHEY and CDR2 is SVGAGI. The CDR3 loop spans 13 amino acids. The TCR was taken from a human donor with alopecia areata. V gene TRBV6-5 combines with J gene TRBJ2-7, with D maybe TRBD1 (6 bases). Source: CD4+ T cells sorted from blood, taken at week 4, from a patient treated with tofacitinib. CDR3 DNA: TGTGCCAGCAGCCGCTCGACAGGCTCCGGGCAGTACTTC. Its protein is CASSRSTGSGQYF.